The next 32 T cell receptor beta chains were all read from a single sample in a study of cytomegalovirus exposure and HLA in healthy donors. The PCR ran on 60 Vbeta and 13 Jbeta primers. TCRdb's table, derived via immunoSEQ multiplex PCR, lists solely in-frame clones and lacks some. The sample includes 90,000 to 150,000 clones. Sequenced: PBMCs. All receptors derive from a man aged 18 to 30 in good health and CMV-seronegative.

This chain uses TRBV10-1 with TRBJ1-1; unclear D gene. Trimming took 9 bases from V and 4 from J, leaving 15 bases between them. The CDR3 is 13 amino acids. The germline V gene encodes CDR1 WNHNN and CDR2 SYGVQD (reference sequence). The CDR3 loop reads CASSPRRSTEAFF. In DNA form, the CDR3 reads TGCGCCAGTTCTCCGCGGAGAAGCACTGAAGCTTTCTTT.

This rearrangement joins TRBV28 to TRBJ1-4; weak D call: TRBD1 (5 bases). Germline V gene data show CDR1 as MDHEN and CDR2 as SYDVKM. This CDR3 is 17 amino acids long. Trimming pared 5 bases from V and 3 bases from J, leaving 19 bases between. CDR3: CASSTAGGGRPNEKLFF. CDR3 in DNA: TGTGCCAGCAGTACCGCCGGGGGGGGACGCCCTAATGAAAAACTGTTTTTT. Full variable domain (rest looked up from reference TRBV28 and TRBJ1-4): DVKVTQSSRYLVKRTGEKVFLECVQDMDHENMFWYRQDPGLGLRLIYFSYDVKMKEKGDIPEGYSVSREKKERFSLILESASTNQTSMYLCASSTAGGGRPNEKLFFGSGTQLSVL.

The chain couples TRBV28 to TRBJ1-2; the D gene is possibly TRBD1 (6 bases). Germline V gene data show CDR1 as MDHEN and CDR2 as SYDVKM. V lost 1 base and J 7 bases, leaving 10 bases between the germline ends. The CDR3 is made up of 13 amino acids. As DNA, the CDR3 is TGTGCCAGCAGTTTATTAGGACAGTTTGGCTACACCTTC. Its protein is CASSLLGQFGYTF.

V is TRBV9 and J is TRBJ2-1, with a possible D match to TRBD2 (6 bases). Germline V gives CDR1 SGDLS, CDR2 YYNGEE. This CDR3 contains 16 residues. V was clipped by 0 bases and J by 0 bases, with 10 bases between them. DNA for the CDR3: TGTGCCAGCAGCGTAGGGACTAAGGGCTCCTACAATGAGCAGTTCTTC. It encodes CASSVGTKGSYNEQFF.

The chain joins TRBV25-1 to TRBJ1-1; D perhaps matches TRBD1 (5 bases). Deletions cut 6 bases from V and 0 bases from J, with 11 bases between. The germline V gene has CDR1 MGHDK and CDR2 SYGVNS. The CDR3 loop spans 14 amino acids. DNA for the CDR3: TGTGCCAGCAGATTGGGGGGGATGAACACTGAAGCTTTCTTT. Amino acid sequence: CASRLGGMNTEAFF.

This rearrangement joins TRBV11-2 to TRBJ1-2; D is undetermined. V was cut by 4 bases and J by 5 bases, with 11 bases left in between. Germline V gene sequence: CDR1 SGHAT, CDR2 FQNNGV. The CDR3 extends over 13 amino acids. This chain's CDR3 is CASSSNRAYGYTF. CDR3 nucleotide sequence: TGTGCCAGCAGCTCCAACAGAGCATATGGCTACACCTTC. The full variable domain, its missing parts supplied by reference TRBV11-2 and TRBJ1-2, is EAGVAQSPRYKIIEKRQSVAFWCNPISGHATLYWYQQILGQGPKLLIQFQNNGVVDDSQLPKDRFSAERLKGVDSTLKIQPAKLEDSAVYLCASSSNRAYGYTFGSGTRLTVV.

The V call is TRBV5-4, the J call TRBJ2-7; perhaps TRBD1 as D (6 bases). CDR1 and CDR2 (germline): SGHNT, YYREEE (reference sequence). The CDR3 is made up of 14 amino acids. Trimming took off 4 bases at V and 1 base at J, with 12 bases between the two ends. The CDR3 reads CASSPTDRSYEQYF. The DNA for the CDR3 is TGTGCCAGCAGCCCTACAGACAGGTCCTACGAGCAGTACTTC.

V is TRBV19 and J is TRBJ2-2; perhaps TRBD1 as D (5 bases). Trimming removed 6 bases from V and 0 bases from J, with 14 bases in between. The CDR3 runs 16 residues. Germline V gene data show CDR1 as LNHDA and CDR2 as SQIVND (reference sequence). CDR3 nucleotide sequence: TGTGCCAGTAGGCGAGGACACACAACGAACACCGGGGAGCTGTTTTTT. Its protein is CASRRGHTTNTGELFF.

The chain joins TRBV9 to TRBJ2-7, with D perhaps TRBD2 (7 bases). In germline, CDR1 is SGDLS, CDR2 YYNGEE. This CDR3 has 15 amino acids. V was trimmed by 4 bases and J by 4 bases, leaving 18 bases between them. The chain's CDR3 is CASSPTGGRGYEQYF. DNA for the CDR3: TGTGCCAGCAGCCCCACGGGGGGCCGGGGATACGAGCAGTACTTC.

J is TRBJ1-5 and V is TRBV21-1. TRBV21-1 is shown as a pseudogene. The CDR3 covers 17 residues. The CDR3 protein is CASCPGGGTHSNQPQHF. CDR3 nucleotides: TGTGCCAGCTGCCCCGGGGGGGGTACCCATAGCAATCAGCCCCAGCATTTT.

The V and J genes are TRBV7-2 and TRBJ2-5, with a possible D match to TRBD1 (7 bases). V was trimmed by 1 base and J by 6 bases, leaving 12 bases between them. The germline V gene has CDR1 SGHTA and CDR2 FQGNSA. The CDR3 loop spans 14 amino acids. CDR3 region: CASSLGPGGQTQYF. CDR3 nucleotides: TGTGCCAGCAGCTTAGGTCCAGGGGGGCAGACCCAGTACTTC.

The CDR3 is CASQGSLGPYNEQFF. CDR3 nucleotide sequence: TGTGCCAGTCAGGGGTCCCTGGGGCCCTACAATGAGCAGTTCTTC. V and J are TRBV19 and TRBJ2-1; perhaps TRBD1 as D (6 bases). Trimming pared 8 bases from V and 2 bases from J, leaving 16 bases between. Per germline, CDR1 LNHDA and CDR2 SQIVND (reference sequence). The CDR3 is 15 amino acids.

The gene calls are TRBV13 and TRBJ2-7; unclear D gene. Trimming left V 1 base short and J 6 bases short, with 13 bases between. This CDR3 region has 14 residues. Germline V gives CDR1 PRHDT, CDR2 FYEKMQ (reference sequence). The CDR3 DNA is TGTGCCAGCAGCTTAGCCAGTACATGGAGCGAGCAGTACTTC. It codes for CASSLASTWSEQYF.

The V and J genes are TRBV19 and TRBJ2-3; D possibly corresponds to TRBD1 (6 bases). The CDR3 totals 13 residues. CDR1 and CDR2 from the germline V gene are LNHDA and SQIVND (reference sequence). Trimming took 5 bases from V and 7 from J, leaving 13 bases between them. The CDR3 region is CASSAGDEYTQYF. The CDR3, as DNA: TGTGCCAGTAGTGCAGGGGACGAGTATACGCAGTATTTT.

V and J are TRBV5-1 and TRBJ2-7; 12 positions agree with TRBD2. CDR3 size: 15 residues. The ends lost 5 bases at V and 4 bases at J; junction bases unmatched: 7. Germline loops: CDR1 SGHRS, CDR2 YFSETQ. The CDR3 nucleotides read TGCGCCAGCAGGCAAGGGCTAGCGGGGGGGTACGAGCAGTACTTC. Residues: CASRQGLAGGYEQYF. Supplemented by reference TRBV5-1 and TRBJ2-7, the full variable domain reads KAGVTQTPRYLIKTRGQQVTLSCSPISGHRSVSWYQQTPGQGLQFLFEYFSETQRNKGNFPGRFSGRQFSNSRSEMNVSTLELGDSALYLCASRQGLAGGYEQYFGPGTRLTVT.

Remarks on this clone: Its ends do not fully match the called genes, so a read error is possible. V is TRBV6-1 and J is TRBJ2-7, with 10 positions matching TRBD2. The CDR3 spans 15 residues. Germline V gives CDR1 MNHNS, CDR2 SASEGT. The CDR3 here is CASTEWLAGAREQYF. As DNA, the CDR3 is TGTGCCAGCACTGAATGGCTAGCGGGGGCCCGGGAGCAGTACTTC.

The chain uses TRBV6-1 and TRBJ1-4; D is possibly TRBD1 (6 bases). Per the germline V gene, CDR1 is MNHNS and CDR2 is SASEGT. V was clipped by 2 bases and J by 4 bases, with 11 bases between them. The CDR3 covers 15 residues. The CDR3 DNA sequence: TGTGCCAGCAGTGAACACCAGGGGAGTAATGAAAAACTGTTTTTT. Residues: CASSEHQGSNEKLFF.

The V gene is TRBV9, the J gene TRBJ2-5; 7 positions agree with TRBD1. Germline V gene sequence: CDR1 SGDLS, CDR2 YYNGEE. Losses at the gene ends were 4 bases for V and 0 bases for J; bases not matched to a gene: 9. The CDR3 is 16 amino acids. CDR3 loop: CASSPGTVAYQETQYF. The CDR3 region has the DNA TGTGCCAGCAGCCCCGGGACAGTAGCCTACCAAGAGACCCAGTACTTC.

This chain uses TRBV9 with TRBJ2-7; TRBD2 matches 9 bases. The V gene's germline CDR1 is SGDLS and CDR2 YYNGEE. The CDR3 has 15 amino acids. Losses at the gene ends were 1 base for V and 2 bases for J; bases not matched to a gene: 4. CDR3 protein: CASSVRAGGAYEQYF. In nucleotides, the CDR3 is TGTGCCAGCAGCGTAAGAGCGGGAGGCGCCTACGAGCAGTACTTC.

The CDR3 DNA follows: TGTGCCAGCAGTTCCCGACAGGGTGCGTACGAGCAGTACTTC. It codes for CASSSRQGAYEQYF. The chain joins TRBV6-5 to TRBJ2-7; 7 bases agree with TRBD1. Germline V gene lookup returns CDR1 MNHEY and CDR2 SVGAGI. CDR3 size: 14 residues. The V and J ends lost 4 bases and 4 bases, in that order; junction bases with no gene match: 7.

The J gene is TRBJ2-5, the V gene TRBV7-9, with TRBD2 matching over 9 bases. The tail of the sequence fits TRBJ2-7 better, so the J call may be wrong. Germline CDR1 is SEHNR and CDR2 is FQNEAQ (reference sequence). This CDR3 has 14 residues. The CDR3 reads CASSLGLASPEQYF. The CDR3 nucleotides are TGTGCCAGCAGCTTGGGACTAGCTTCCCCCGAGCAGTACTTC.

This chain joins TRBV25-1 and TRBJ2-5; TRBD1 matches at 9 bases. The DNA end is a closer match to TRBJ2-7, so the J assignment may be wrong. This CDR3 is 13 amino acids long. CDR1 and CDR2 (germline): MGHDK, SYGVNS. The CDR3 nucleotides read TGTGCCAGCAGTCGGGACAGGGCAGGCGAGCAGTACTTC. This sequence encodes CASSRDRAGEQYF.

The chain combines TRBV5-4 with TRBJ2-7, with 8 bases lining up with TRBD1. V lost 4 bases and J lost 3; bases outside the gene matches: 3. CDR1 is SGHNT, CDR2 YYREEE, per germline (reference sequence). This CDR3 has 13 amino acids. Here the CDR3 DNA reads TGTGCCAGCAGCAAGGACAGGGACTACGAGCAGTACTTC. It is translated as CASSKDRDYEQYF.

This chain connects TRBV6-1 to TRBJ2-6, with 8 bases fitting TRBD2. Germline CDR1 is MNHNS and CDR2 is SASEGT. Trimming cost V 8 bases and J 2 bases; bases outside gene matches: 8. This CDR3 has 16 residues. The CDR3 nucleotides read TGTGCCAGCGGTGGCGGGGGGAACCCTGGGGCCAACGTCCTGACTTTC. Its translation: CASGGGGNPGANVLTF.

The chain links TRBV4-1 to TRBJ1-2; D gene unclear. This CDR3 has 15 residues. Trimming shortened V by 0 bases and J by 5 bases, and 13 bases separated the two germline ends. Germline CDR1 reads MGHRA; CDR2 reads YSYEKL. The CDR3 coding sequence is TGCGCCAGCAGCCAAGAGAAGAACACAAGATATGGCTACACCTTC. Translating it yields CASSQEKNTRYGYTF.

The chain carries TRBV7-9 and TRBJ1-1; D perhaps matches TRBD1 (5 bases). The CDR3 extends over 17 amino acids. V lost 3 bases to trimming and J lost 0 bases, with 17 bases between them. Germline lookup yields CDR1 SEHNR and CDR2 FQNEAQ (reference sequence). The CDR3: CASSLVVTVPMNTEAFF. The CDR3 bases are TGTGCCAGCAGCTTGGTCGTGACAGTCCCCATGAACACTGAAGCTTTCTTT.

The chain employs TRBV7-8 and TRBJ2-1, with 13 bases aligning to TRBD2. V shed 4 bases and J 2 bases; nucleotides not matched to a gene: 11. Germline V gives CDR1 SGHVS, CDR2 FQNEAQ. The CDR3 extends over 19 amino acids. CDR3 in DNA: TGTGCCAGCAGCTCGGGACTAGCGGGAACCCTGGGCCCCTACAATGAGCAGTTCTTC. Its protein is CASSSGLAGTLGPYNEQFF. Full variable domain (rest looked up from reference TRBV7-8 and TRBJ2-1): GAGVSQSPRYKVAKRGQDVALRCDPISGHVSLFWYQQALGQGPEFLTYFQNEAQLDKSGLPSDRFFAERPEGSVSTLKIQRTQQEDSAVYLCASSSGLAGTLGPYNEQFFGPGTRLTVL.

CDR3 DNA sequence: TGTGCCATCAGTGATTCCCGACAGGGGGCTGGTCAGCCCCAGCATTTT. It specifies CAISDSRQGAGQPQHF. The chain carries TRBV10-3 and TRBJ1-5; 10 bases align to TRBD1. Germline-derived CDR1 and CDR2 are ENHRY and SYGVKD. The junction had 8 bases not matched to a gene; V was cut back by 3 bases and J by 6 bases. CDR3 length: 16 residues.

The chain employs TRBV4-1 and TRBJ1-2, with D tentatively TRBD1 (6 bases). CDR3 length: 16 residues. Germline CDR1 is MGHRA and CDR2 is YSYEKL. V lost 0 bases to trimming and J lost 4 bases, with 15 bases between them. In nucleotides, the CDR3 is TGCGCCAGCAGCCAAGATTCTGGACAGACCGGCTATGGCTACACCTTC. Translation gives CASSQDSGQTGYGYTF.

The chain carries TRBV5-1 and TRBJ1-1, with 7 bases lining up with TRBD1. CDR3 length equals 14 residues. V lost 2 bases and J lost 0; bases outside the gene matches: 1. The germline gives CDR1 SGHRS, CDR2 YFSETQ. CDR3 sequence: CASSFTGVNTEAFF. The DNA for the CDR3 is TGCGCCAGCAGCTTTACAGGGGTGAACACTGAAGCTTTCTTT.

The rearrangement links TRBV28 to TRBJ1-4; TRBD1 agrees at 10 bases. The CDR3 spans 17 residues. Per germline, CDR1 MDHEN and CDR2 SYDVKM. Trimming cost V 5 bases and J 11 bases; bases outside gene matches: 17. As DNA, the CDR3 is TGTGCCAGCAGTATTATGCGGGGGACAGGGGAGACCAGGAAACTGTTTTTT. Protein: CASSIMRGTGETRKLFF.

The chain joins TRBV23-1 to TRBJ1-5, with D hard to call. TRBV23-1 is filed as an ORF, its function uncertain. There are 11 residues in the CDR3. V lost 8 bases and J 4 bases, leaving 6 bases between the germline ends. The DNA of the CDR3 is TGCGCCAGCGGGCAAAATCAGCCCCAGCATTTT. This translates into CASGQNQPQHF.